The 23 T cell receptor beta chains listed next were all sequenced from one sample in a study of T cells in Graves' hyperthyroidism and ophthalmopathy. The TCR beta CDR3 regions underwent amplification using RNA transcripts as the source. The HTBI primer set served for first-round RT-PCR of the TCR CDR3. TCRdb fed the multiplex PCR reads into MiXCR, producing one record per CDR3 protein. The sample holds over 400,000 distinct CDR3 sequences, approximately 22% seen once. Material: blood. These receptors originate from a woman aged 70-85 years with Graves' ophthalmopathy.

This clonotype was seen only a few times. The V gene is TRBV7-2, the J gene TRBJ2-7, with 14 bases aligning to TRBD2. This CDR3 contains 14 residues. Germline V gene sequence: CDR1 SGHTA, CDR2 FQGNSA. The trim removed 5 bases at V and 6 bases at J, leaving 3 bases unmatched. CDR3 sequence (DNA): TGTGCCAGCAGCATAGGACTAGCGGGAGGCGAGCAGTACTTC. It is translated as CASSIGLAGGEQYF.

The sample holds a few counts of this clonotype. The chain couples TRBV20-1 to TRBJ1-1; perhaps TRBD1 as D (6 bases). V was cut by 6 bases and J by 11 bases, with 19 bases left in between. This CDR3 spans 12 amino acids. Germline CDR1 reads DFQATT; CDR2 reads SNEGSKA (reference sequence). The chain's CDR3 is CSASDNRVSAFF. CDR3 nucleotides: TGCAGTGCGAGTGATAACAGGGTTTCGGCTTTCTTT.

V is TRBV20-1 and J is TRBJ1-5; TRBD1 matches at 9 bases. CDR3 length: 14 residues. The junction had 3 bases not matched to a gene; V was cut back by 3 bases and J by 3 bases. Germline V gene sequence: CDR1 DFQATT, CDR2 SNEGSKA (reference sequence). CDR3 residues: CSARTGGFNQPQHF. The DNA of the CDR3 is TGCAGTGCTAGGACAGGGGGATTCAATCAGCCCCAGCATTTT.

V and J are TRBV30 and TRBJ1-6; D is uncertain. The V gene lost 0 bases and the J gene lost 0 bases, with 9 bases spanning the gap. This CDR3 is 16 amino acids long. CDR1 GTSNPN and CDR2 SVGIG come from the germline V gene (reference sequence). For the CDR3, the DNA is TGTGCCTGGAGTGTTGCGAGATCCTCCTATAATTCACCCCTCCACTTT. It yields the protein CAWSVARSSYNSPLHF. The variable domain in full, completed from reference TRBV30 and TRBJ1-6, reads SQTIHQWPATLVQPVGSPLSLECTVEGTSNPNLYWYRQAAGRGLQLLFYSVGIGQISSEVPQNLSASRPQDRQFILSSKKLLLSDSGFYLCAWSVARSSYNSPLHFGNGTRLTVT.

The gene calls are TRBV9 and TRBJ2-1; 9 bases are shared with TRBD1. The germline V gene has CDR1 SGDLS and CDR2 YYNGEE. Trimming at V came to 4 bases and at J to 8 bases, leaving 16 bases not matched to a gene. This CDR3 region has 17 residues. Here the CDR3 reads CASSTPRWTGVFDEQFF. The CDR3 DNA sequence: TGTGCCAGCAGCACTCCCCGGTGGACAGGGGTTTTCGATGAGCAGTTCTTC.

There are a few counts of this clonotype. J is TRBJ2-7 and V is TRBV7-8, with TRBD1 identical over 10 bases. The CDR3 extends over 15 amino acids. CDR1 and CDR2 from the germline V gene are SGHVS and FQNEAQ. Trimming cost V 1 base and J 4 bases; bases outside gene matches: 4. CDR3 nucleotides: TGTGCCAGCAGCTTAGACCGGGACAGGGGTTACGAGCAGTACTTC. This encodes CASSLDRDRGYEQYF.

The J gene is TRBJ2-1, the V gene TRBV30; tentative D call: TRBD1 (6 bases). The V gene lost 7 bases and the J gene lost 0 bases, with 13 bases spanning the gap. Germline V gene data show CDR1 as GTSNPN and CDR2 as SVGIG (reference sequence). CDR3 length: 14 residues. The CDR3 loop reads CALPGQISYNEQFF. In DNA, the CDR3 is TGTGCCTTGCCGGGACAAATCTCCTACAATGAGCAGTTCTTC.

This clonotype appeared many times. V is TRBV2 and J is TRBJ2-7; TRBD1 or TRBD2 may be the D gene (5 bases each). The CDR3 length is 13 residues. CDR1 and CDR2 from the germline V gene are SNHLY and FYNNEI. V dropped 2 bases and J dropped 7 bases, with 12 bases sitting between them. The CDR3 loop reads CASSEPGRGEQYF. The CDR3 region has the DNA TGTGCCAGCAGTGAACCGGGGCGCGGGGAGCAGTACTTC.

This clonotype was recorded a few times. The chain is built from TRBV29-1 and TRBJ2-7; weak D call: TRBD2 (6 bases). The CDR3 is made up of 14 amino acids. Trimming left V 5 bases short and J 9 bases short, with 23 bases between. Germline V gives CDR1 SQVTM, CDR2 ANQGSEA. Here the CDR3 reads CSVSTGTPGSVQYF. The CDR3 nucleotides are TGCAGCGTTTCAACCGGGACTCCGGGGAGTGTGCAGTACTTC.

For this clonotype: An end of the junction differs from the germline gene, which may be a read error. CDR3 DNA sequence: TGTGTCAGCAGGGGACTAGCGGGAGAGGGGGCCTACAATGAGCAGTTCTTC. Its translation: CVSRGLAGEGAYNEQFF. The rearrangement links TRBV6-5 to TRBJ2-1; 14 bases match TRBD2. The germline V gene encodes CDR1 MNHEY and CDR2 SVGAGI. The CDR3 is 17 residues long.

The chain recombines TRBV29-1 with TRBJ2-1, with 7 bases matching TRBD2. The CDR3 runs to 13 residues. From germline, CDR1 is SQVTM and CDR2 ANQGSEA. J lost 6 bases, V lost 5 bases, and 7 bases had no gene match. The CDR3 loop reads CSVWGAGINEQFF. CDR3 in DNA: TGCAGCGTTTGGGGAGCGGGAATCAATGAGCAGTTCTTC.

J is TRBJ1-6 and V is TRBV11-2, with D uncertain. This CDR3 spans 16 amino acids. Per germline, CDR1 SGHAT and CDR2 FQNNGV. V lost 1 base and J 9 bases, leaving 16 bases between the germline ends. CDR3 sequence (DNA): TGTGCCAGCAGCTTAGCCGTGGCAGCGACGCCTTCACCCCTCCACTTT. It encodes CASSLAVAATPSPLHF.

The chain carries TRBV7-6 and TRBJ1-2; TRBD1 matches 7 bases. Germline values: CDR1 SGHVS, CDR2 FNYEAQ. The CDR3 runs to 15 residues. V dropped 4 bases and J dropped 4; count of bases not matched to a gene: 9. The CDR3 DNA sequence: TGTGCCAGCAGCTCAGAAAGACAGGGAAGCTATGGCTACACCTTC. Translated, it gives CASSSERQGSYGYTF.

V is TRBV7-2 and J is TRBJ1-6, with 7 bases aligning to TRBD1. Germline V CDR1 and CDR2: SGHTA, FQGNSA. After removal of 4 bases from V and 15 bases from J, the junction contained 12 bases not matched to a gene. The CDR3 contains 14 residues. Here the CDR3 reads CASSSPAPGQILHF. The DNA of the CDR3 is TGTGCCAGCAGCTCACCAGCCCCGGGACAGATCCTCCACTTT.

This sequence joins TRBV7-9 and TRBJ2-3; 13 nucleotides line up with TRBD2. This CDR3 is built from 15 residues. With V trimmed by 6 bases and J by 3 bases, 3 bases remained unmatched. Germline CDR1 and CDR2: SEHNR and FQNEAQ (reference sequence). CDR3 region: CASRTGLAGTDTQYF. The CDR3, as DNA: TGTGCCAGCAGAACGGGACTAGCGGGAACAGATACGCAGTATTTT.

The rearrangement links TRBV3-2 to TRBJ1-1. TRBV3-2 is a pseudogene segment. This CDR3 is 14 amino acids long. The DNA for the CDR3 is TGTGCCAGCAGCCAAGAAGGGGAGGTCACTGAAGCTTTCTTT. Amino acids: CASSQEGEVTEAFF.

At least ten counts were recorded for this clonotype. The chain combines TRBV2 with TRBJ1-4, with D uncertain. Germline-derived CDR1 and CDR2 are SNHLY and FYNNEI. Trimming removed 6 bases at V and 5 bases at J, with 10 bases between. The CDR3 is 13 residues long. CDR3 sequence reads: CASSALQNEKLFF. As DNA, the CDR3 is TGTGCCAGCAGCGCCCTCCAGAATGAAAAACTGTTTTTT. The full variable domain, in which reference TRBV2 and TRBJ1-4 provide the parts outside the CDR3, is EPEVTQTPSHQVTQMGQEVILRCVPISNHLYFYWYRQILGQKVEFLVSFYNNEISEKSEIFDDQFSVERPDGSNFTLKIRSTKLEDSAMYFCASSALQNEKLFFGSGTQLSVL.

The rearrangement uses TRBV4-1 and TRBJ1-3; D may be TRBD1 (6 bases). In germline, CDR1 is MGHRA, CDR2 YSYEKL. V was clipped by 4 bases and J by 0 bases, with 13 bases between them. This CDR3 region has 16 residues. The CDR3 sequence: CASSLTGLSSGNTIYF. The DNA of the CDR3 is TGCGCCAGCAGCCTTACAGGGTTAAGCTCTGGAAACACCATATATTTT.

This clonotype turned up a few times. This chain links TRBV29-1 with TRBJ1-1, with TRBD1 as a possible D gene (6 bases). The CDR3 spans 13 residues. Germline V gene lookup returns CDR1 SQVTM and CDR2 ANQGSEA. Trimming pared 4 bases from V and 3 bases from J, leaving 12 bases between. CDR3 in DNA: TGCAGCGTTGTAGTAGGGGGACACACTGAAGCTTTCTTT. This gives the protein CSVVVGGHTEAFF.

This clonotype turned up a few times. This chain links TRBV10-3 with TRBJ1-2; TRBD1 matches at 8 bases. The CDR3 sequence is 17 residues long. CDR1 ENHRY and CDR2 SYGVKD come from the germline V gene. V lost 6 bases, J lost 2 bases, and 14 bases stayed unmatched. CDR3 in DNA: TGTGCCATCAGGGCTCCGCGTCAGACAGGGGCCAACTATGGCTACACCTTC. It translates to CAIRAPRQTGANYGYTF.

The CDR3 reads CASSYSIREGKQETQYF. As DNA, the CDR3 is TGTGCCAGCAGTTACTCGATCCGGGAGGGGAAACAAGAGACCCAGTACTTC. This rearrangement joins TRBV6-2 or TRBV6-3 to TRBJ2-5; 8 bases are shared with TRBD2. Per germline, CDR1 MNHEY and CDR2 SVGEGT. Trimming took 0 bases from V and 2 from J; bases not matched to a gene: 8. The CDR3 totals 17 residues.

This clonotype turned up a few times. The genes are TRBV6-1 and TRBJ2-1; 7 bases are a match to TRBD2. After removal of 5 bases from V and 0 bases from J, the junction contained 7 bases not matched to a gene. The CDR3 totals 16 residues. Germline-derived CDR1 and CDR2 are MNHNS and SASEGT. The CDR3 DNA is TGTGCCAGCAGTCCAGCTAGCGGAGTCTCCTACAATGAGCAGTTCTTC. It encodes CASSPASGVSYNEQFF.

The chain recombines TRBV7-9 with TRBJ2-7; D call uncertain. Germline V gene sequence: CDR1 SEHNR, CDR2 FQNEAQ (reference sequence). The CDR3 totals 14 residues. Trimming took 4 bases from V and 2 from J, leaving 12 bases between them. CDR3 residues: CASSSRRLTYEQYF. The CDR3 region has the DNA TGTGCCAGCAGCTCCCGACGCCTTACCTACGAGCAGTACTTC.